Below, 8 T cell receptor beta chains from the same sample are listed, as sequenced in a study of blood T cell repertoires in COVID-19. Assay: immunoSEQ multiplex PCR; the TCRdb copy retains only in-frame clones and omits some. The sample yields approximately 250,000 clones, more than 70% seen once. Sequenced material: PBMCs or T cells enriched from blood (not recorded which). The origin of the receptors is a middle-aged woman with acute COVID-19.

The V call is TRBV13, the J call TRBJ1-2; D call uncertain. CDR1 is PRHDT and CDR2 is FYEKMQ in the germline V gene (reference sequence). V was trimmed by 0 bases and J by 4 bases, leaving 3 bases between them. This CDR3 spans 12 amino acids. The DNA for the CDR3 is TGTGCCAGCAGCTTAGGCTCCTATGGCTACACCTTC. Its translation is CASSLGSYGYTF.

The chain couples TRBV4-1 to TRBJ2-1; 13 nucleotides align to TRBD2. The CDR3 length is 15 residues. From germline, CDR1 is MGHRA and CDR2 YSYEKL. With 5 bases clipped from V and 7 bases from J, the junction kept 5 bases outside the gene matches. CDR3 region: CASSLLAGGPNEQFF. The CDR3 coding sequence is TGCGCCAGCAGCTTACTAGCGGGAGGGCCTAATGAGCAGTTCTTC.

J is TRBJ1-1 and V is TRBV7-3; D possibly corresponds to TRBD1 (5 bases). There are 17 residues in the CDR3. Deletions cut 0 bases from V and 3 bases from J, with 17 bases between. CDR1 and CDR2 from the germline V gene are SGHTA and FQGTGA. The CDR3: CASSLTLAGISYTEAFF. The CDR3 DNA is TGTGCCAGCAGCTTAACGTTGGCAGGGATTAGTTACACTGAAGCTTTCTTT.

This clone was picked up one time. This sequence joins TRBV27 and TRBJ2-1; TRBD2 is a possible D gene (5 bases). From germline, CDR1 is MNHEY and CDR2 SMNVEV (reference sequence). V gave up 9 bases and J gave up 7 bases, with 16 bases separating them. This CDR3 region has 13 residues. The CDR3 bases are TGTGCCAGTCAGATATCGGGGTGGAATGAGCAGTTCTTC. As protein: CASQISGWNEQFF.

The chain joins TRBV7-2 to TRBJ1-6; TRBD1 agrees at 8 bases. Germline-derived CDR1 and CDR2 are SGHTA and FQGNSA. The CDR3 totals 18 residues. Trimming cost V 6 bases and J 0 bases; bases outside gene matches: 10. The CDR3 loop reads CASSQIDRGHSYNSPLHF. For the CDR3, the DNA is TGTGCCAGCAGTCAAATCGACAGGGGCCACTCCTATAATTCACCCCTCCACTTT.

The CDR3 sequence is CASSALAGGVADTQYF. For the CDR3, the DNA is TGTGCCAGCAGCGCTCTAGCGGGAGGAGTTGCAGATACGCAGTATTTT. The V and J genes are TRBV9 and TRBJ2-3; TRBD2 matches 11 bases. This CDR3 has 16 residues. V lost 3 bases, J lost 4 bases, and 7 bases stayed unmatched. The germline CDR1 and CDR2 sequences are SGDLS and YYNGEE. The variable domain in full, with the rest retrieved from reference TRBV9 and TRBJ2-3, is DSGVTQTPKHLITATGQRVTLRCSPRSGDLSVYWYQQSLDQGLQFLIQYYNGEERAKGNILERFSAQQFPDLHSELNLSSLELGDSALYFCASSALAGGVADTQYFGPGTRLTVL.

This sequence joins TRBV7-2 and TRBJ1-5, with D possibly TRBD1 on 6 matching bases. Trimming removed 6 bases at V and 5 bases at J, with 14 bases between. Germline CDR1 SGHTA, CDR2 FQGNSA. The CDR3 length is 14 residues. This CDR3 reads CASRDWTEDQPQHF. CDR3 nucleotide sequence: TGTGCCAGCAGAGATTGGACAGAAGATCAGCCCCAGCATTTT. The entire variable domain, with the rest obtained from reference TRBV7-2 and TRBJ1-5, is as follows: GAGVSQSPSNKVTEKGKDVELRCDPISGHTALYWYRQSLGQGLEFLIYFQGNSAPDKSGLPSDRFSAERTGGSVSTLTIQRTQQEDSAVYLCASRDWTEDQPQHFGDGTRLSIL.

Concerning this clone itself: This same CDR3 is encoded by further DNA sequences in the sample. The chain links TRBV27 to TRBJ1-2, with D unresolved. Germline loops: CDR1 MNHEY, CDR2 SMNVEV (reference sequence). V lost 2 bases to trimming and J lost 2 bases, with 6 bases between them. The CDR3 spans 13 residues. This chain's CDR3 is CASSLGGNYGYTF. The CDR3 coding sequence is TGTGCCAGCAGTTTAGGAGGGAACTATGGCTACACCTTC.